This T cell receptor beta chain was sequenced for a study of shared clonotypes between healthy human individuals. The study's findings and limits: Non-shared clonotypes showed lower generation probabilities than clonotypes common to all four donors.

The germline CDR1 and CDR2 sequences are SGHTS and YDEGEE. The germline V and J ends were trimmed by 3 bases and 13 bases, with 19 bases remaining between them. CDR3 size: 13 residues. Assay: immunoSEQ multiplex PCR; the TCRdb copy retains only in-frame clones and omits some. The data show over 300,000 clones, around 86% seen once. The healthy adult donors were HIV-negative and reported no recent acute infections or vaccinations. Comment on this clone: Its antigen is unknown.

The sequencing sample was made of memory CD8+ T cells sorted from blood. The sample's subset: CD45RO+ cells pooled with CCR7-negative TemRA cells. The chain joins TRBV5-8 to TRBJ1-2, with no clear D. The receptor comes from a man between 18 and 29 years old in good health. DNA of the CDR3: TGTGCCAGCAGCTCCGCATTATGGTTCGCCCTCACCTTC. As protein: CASSSALWFALTF.